The entry below describes one T cell receptor (beta chain). Its specificity is not known. The data were obtained in a study of tumor-infiltrating lymphocytes in localized non-small cell lung cancer. Study in general: Some samples were collected after neoadjuvant chemotherapy; smokers, never-smokers and several histologies were included.

Study results and caveats: IM1 and IM2 tumors showed no difference in T-cell fraction. Technical variation could not be separated from intratumor heterogeneity here.

CDR1 is SGHTA and CDR2 is FQGTGA in the germline V gene. The CDR3 sequence is 11 residues long. With 0 bases removed from V and 9 bases from J, the gap between germline ends came to 3 bases. Clones were read by immunoSEQ multiplex PCR, and TCRdb kept only the in-frame ones, dropping some. The data hold around 16,000 clones, with about 45% observed a single time. The origin of this receptor is a human donor with non-small cell lung cancer. Sequences were obtained from lung tumor tissue. The chain recombines TRBV7-3 with TRBJ2-1; D is unclear. DNA for the CDR3: TGTGCCAGCAGCTTAACTGGTGAGCAGTTCTTC. This codes for CASSLTGEQFF.